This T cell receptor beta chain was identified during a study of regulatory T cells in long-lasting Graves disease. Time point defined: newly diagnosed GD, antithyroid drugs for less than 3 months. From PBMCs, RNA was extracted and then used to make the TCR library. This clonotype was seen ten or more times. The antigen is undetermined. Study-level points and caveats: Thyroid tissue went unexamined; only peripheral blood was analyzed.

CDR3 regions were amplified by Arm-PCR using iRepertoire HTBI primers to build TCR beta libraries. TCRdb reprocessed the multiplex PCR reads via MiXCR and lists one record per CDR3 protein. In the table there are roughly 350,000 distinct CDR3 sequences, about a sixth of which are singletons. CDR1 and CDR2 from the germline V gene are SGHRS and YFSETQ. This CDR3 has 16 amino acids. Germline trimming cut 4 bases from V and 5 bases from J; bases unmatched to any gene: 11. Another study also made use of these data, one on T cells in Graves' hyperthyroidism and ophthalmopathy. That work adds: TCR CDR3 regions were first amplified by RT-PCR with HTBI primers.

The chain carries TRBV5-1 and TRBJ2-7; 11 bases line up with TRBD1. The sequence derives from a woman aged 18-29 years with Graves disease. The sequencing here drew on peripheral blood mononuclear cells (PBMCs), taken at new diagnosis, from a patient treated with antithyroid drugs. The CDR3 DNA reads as TGCGCCAGCAGCCTTGACTCCGGGACAGGGGGTAACGAGCAGTACTTC. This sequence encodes CASSLDSGTGGNEQYF.